This T cell receptor beta chain was sequenced for a study of blood T cell repertoires in COVID-19. Study as a whole: The United States, Italy and Spain were the sources of the acute and convalescent COVID-19 samples. In each case, the material was cDNA or gDNA derived from T cells, B-cell-depleted T cells, or PBMCs.

V lost 6 bases, J lost 7 bases, and 15 bases lay in between. Germline V gene lookup returns CDR1 KGHSH and CDR2 LQKENI. CDR3 length: 13 residues. Source study methods: It was from reference gene primer amplification that nucleated cell counts were estimated. Profiling relied on immunoSEQ multiplex PCR, and the TCRdb table lists in-frame clones only, not all of them. V, J and clone size derive from that table, while D and trimming were established from the DNA sequence. This sample has about 56,000 clones, with roughly 90% found just once. The sample was peripheral blood. The TCR comes from a human donor in a cohort sampled during active COVID-19. The chain employs TRBV18 and TRBJ1-1, with D maybe TRBD1 (5 bases). CDR3 region: CASSRGGDVEAFF. The CDR3 bases are TGTGCCAGCTCTCGGGGAGGGGATGTTGAAGCTTTCTTT.